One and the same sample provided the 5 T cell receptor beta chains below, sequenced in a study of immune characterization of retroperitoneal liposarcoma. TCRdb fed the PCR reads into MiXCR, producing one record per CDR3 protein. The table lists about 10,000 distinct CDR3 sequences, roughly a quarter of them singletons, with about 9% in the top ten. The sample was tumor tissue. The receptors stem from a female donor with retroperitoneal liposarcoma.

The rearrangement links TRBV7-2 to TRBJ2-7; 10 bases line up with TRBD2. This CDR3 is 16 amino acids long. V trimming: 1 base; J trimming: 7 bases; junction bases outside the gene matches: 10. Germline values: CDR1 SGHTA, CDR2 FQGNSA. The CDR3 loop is CASSLERLAGENEQYF. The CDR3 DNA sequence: TGTGCCAGCAGCTTAGAACGTCTAGCGGGGGAGAATGAGCAGTACTTC. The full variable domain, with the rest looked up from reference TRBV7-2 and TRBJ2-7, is GAGVSQSPSNKVTEKGKDVELRCDPISGHTALYWYRQSLGQGLEFLIYFQGNSAPDKSGLPSDRFSAERTGGSVSTLTIQRTQQEDSAVYLCASSLERLAGENEQYFGPGTRLTVT.

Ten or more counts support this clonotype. CDR3 sequence (DNA): TGTGCCAGCAGTTCTAGCGGGGGCTACAATGAGCAGTTCTTC. This codes for CASSSSGGYNEQFF. The V call is TRBV6-1, the J call TRBJ2-1; 10 positions match TRBD2. Germline V gene sequence: CDR1 MNHNS, CDR2 SASEGT. After removal of 5 bases from V and 3 bases from J, the junction contained 1 base not matched to a gene. The CDR3 loop spans 14 amino acids.

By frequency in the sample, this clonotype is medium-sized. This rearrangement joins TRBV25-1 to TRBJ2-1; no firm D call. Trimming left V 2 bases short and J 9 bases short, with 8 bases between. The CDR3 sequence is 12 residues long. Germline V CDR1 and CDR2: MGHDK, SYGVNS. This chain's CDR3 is CASSEGRLEQFF. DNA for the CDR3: TGTGCCAGCAGTGAAGGTCGGCTTGAGCAGTTCTTC.

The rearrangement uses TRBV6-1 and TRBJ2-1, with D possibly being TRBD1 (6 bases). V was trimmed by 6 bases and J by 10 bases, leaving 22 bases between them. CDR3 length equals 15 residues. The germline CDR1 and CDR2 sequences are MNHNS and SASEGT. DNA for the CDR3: TGTGCCAGCAGATTCACAGGGCAATATCGCTACGAGCAGTTCTTC. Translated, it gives CASRFTGQYRYEQFF.

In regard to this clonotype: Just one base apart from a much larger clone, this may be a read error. The CDR3 DNA sequence: TGTGCCAGCAACGGACAGGGAGGCAATTCACCCCCCCACTTT. Residues: CASNGQGGNSPPHF. The chain employs TRBV12-3 or TRBV12-4 and TRBJ1-6; TRBD1 matches 8 bases. The CDR3 spans 14 residues.